One and the same sample provided the 24 T cell receptor beta chains below, sequenced in a study of shared clonotypes between healthy human individuals. Profiled with immunoSEQ multiplex PCR; TCRdb holds only in-frame clones, not every one. Of about 980,000 clones in the sample, 70% to 85% were seen once. Sample: memory CD4+ T cells sorted from blood. Described subset: CD45RA-negative fraction. The receptor set was obtained from a man younger than 30 in good health.

This chain joins TRBV19 and TRBJ2-7, with D possibly matching TRBD2 (5 bases). The CDR3 spans 15 residues. In germline, CDR1 is LNHDA, CDR2 SQIVND (reference sequence). Trimming pared 1 base from V and 0 bases from J, leaving 10 bases between. The CDR3 region is CASSIASSNSYEQYF. The CDR3 nucleotides are TGTGCCAGTAGTATAGCGTCTAGCAACTCCTACGAGCAGTACTTC.

The chain links TRBV4-1 to TRBJ2-5, with 10 positions matching TRBD2. The germline V gene encodes CDR1 MGHRA and CDR2 YSYEKL. This CDR3 region has 18 residues. V lost 0 bases to trimming and J lost 2 bases; unmatched junction nucleotides: 9. CDR3 sequence reads: CASSQENLAGATQETQYF. CDR3 nucleotides: TGCGCCAGCAGCCAAGAGAACCTAGCGGGAGCAACGCAAGAGACCCAGTACTTC.

This clone was found a few times. The chain combines TRBV6-5 with TRBJ2-1; D remains unclear. The CDR3 length is 14 residues. Trimming removed 5 bases at V and 4 bases at J, with 12 bases between. Germline CDR1 and CDR2: MNHEY and SVGAGI. DNA for the CDR3: TGTGCCAGCAGTAACGACTGGATGTACAATGAGCAGTTCTTC. Its protein is CASSNDWMYNEQFF.

The rearrangement links TRBV11-2 to TRBJ2-5; the D call may be TRBD1 or TRBD2 (6 bases each). The CDR3 consists of 16 residues. V lost 5 bases, J lost 5 bases, and 21 bases lay in between. Per germline, CDR1 SGHAT and CDR2 FQNNGV. As DNA, the CDR3 is TGTGCCAGCAGCCCCTTTGGGGGGCGGGGTGAGGAGACCCAGTACTTC. Translation gives CASSPFGGRGEETQYF.

Details on this clone: Different DNA sequences within this sample yield the same CDR3. The rearrangement joins TRBV28 to TRBJ1-1; D gene ambiguous. The CDR3 is made up of 14 amino acids. Trimming removed 2 bases at V and 0 bases at J, with 7 bases between. Looked up from germline, CDR1 is MDHEN and CDR2 is SYDVKM. The CDR3 DNA reads TGTGCCAGCAGTTTACGGCAACTGAACACTGAAGCTTTCTTT. Its translation is CASSLRQLNTEAFF.

About this clone itself: This same CDR3 is encoded by further DNA sequences in the sample. The chain employs TRBV30 and TRBJ1-5; TRBD1 aligns across 10 bases. Per germline, CDR1 GTSNPN and CDR2 SVGIG (reference sequence). CDR3 length: 14 amino acids. Germline trimming cut 1 base from V and 6 bases from J; bases unmatched to any gene: 3. CDR3 sequence reads: CAWSGGQGSQPQHF. The DNA of the CDR3 is TGTGCCTGGAGTGGGGGACAGGGGAGTCAGCCCCAGCATTTT.

The chain employs TRBV2 and TRBJ2-6; tentatively, D is TRBD2 (5 bases). V was trimmed by 8 bases and J by 12 bases, leaving 17 bases between them. The germline V gene has CDR1 SNHLY and CDR2 FYNNEI. The CDR3 length is 13 residues. The CDR3 DNA is TGTGCCAGCCTCCCAGGACTGTCCGTCGTCCTGACTTTC. Its protein is CASLPGLSVVLTF.

CDR3 DNA sequence: TGCAGTGCCCCACGATTAGAGACCCAGTACTTC. It codes for CSAPRLETQYF. The V gene is TRBV20-1, the J gene TRBJ2-5; unclear D gene. Trimming took off 6 bases at V and 4 bases at J, with 9 bases between the two ends. The V gene's germline CDR1 is DFQATT and CDR2 SNEGSKA (reference sequence). This CDR3 is 11 amino acids long.

This clone has a handful of counts. The identical CDR3 is also encoded by other nucleotide sequences in the sample. The chain is built from TRBV4-1 and TRBJ1-3; D ambiguous. The CDR3 is made up of 15 amino acids. From germline, CDR1 is MGHRA and CDR2 YSYEKL. The V end lost 2 bases, the J end lost 0 bases, and 8 bases lay between the germline ends. The CDR3 nucleotides read TGCGCCAGCAGCCAATTGCTCTTCTCTGGAAACACCATATATTTT. Protein sequence: CASSQLLFSGNTIYF.

The chain combines TRBV7-3 with TRBJ1-4, with D unresolved. The V end lost 2 bases, the J end lost 6 bases, and 10 bases lay between the germline ends. This CDR3 is 14 amino acids long. Germline values: CDR1 SGHTA, CDR2 FQGTGA. The CDR3 here is CASSLDWNDEKLFF. CDR3 coding DNA: TGTGCCAGCAGCTTAGATTGGAATGATGAAAAACTGTTTTTT.

The V and J genes are TRBV5-5 and TRBJ2-7, with a tentative D call TRBD1 (5 bases). CDR1 and CDR2 (germline): SGHKS, YYEKEE (reference sequence). Trimming pared 0 bases from V and 4 bases from J, leaving 11 bases between. This CDR3 is built from 14 residues. The CDR3 DNA follows: TGTGCCAGCAGCTTGGTGGGGCAGGGTTACGAGCAGTACTTC. Translated: CASSLVGQGYEQYF.

The V gene is TRBV28, the J gene TRBJ2-1; 13 positions match TRBD2. V shed 5 bases and J 4 bases; nucleotides not matched to a gene: 2. The CDR3 contains 15 residues. CDR1 and CDR2 (germline): MDHEN, SYDVKM. The CDR3 protein is CASSAGLAGYNEQFF. In DNA form, the CDR3 reads TGTGCCAGCAGTGCGGGACTAGCGGGGTACAATGAGCAGTTCTTC.

This clone was recorded many times. The CDR3 DNA is TGTGCCAGCAGCTTGGAGAGGGGTAACACTGAAGCTTTCTTT. Translating gives CASSLERGNTEAFF. V and J are TRBV5-6 and TRBJ1-1, with D possibly matching TRBD1 (5 bases). Between the trimmed V and J ends, which lost 0 bases and 2 bases, there was a span of 8 bases. Germline V gene lookup returns CDR1 SGHDT and CDR2 YYEEEE. The CDR3 consists of 14 residues.

This clone was picked up one time. The gene calls are TRBV28 and TRBJ1-6, with a tentative D call TRBD1 (5 bases). CDR3 size: 15 residues. Germline lookup yields CDR1 MDHEN and CDR2 SYDVKM. The V and J ends lost 6 bases and 8 bases respectively, with 17 bases between them. The CDR3 reads CASSLSGRVDSPLHF. CDR3 DNA sequence: TGTGCCAGCAGCCTAAGTGGCAGGGTTGATTCACCCCTCCACTTT.

This clone has just a few counts. CDR3 sequence: CASRTLASGNTIYF. CDR3 nucleotides: TGTGCCAGCAGGACGTTAGCCTCTGGAAACACCATATATTTT. The gene calls are TRBV6-5 and TRBJ1-3, with unresolved D. Between the trimmed V and J ends, which lost 6 bases and 0 bases, there was a span of 9 bases. The germline CDR1 and CDR2 sequences are MNHEY and SVGAGI. The CDR3 consists of 14 residues.

This rearrangement joins TRBV19 to TRBJ2-3, with 7 bases fitting TRBD1. The ends lost 5 bases at V and 1 base at J; junction bases unmatched: 6. Germline CDR1 LNHDA, CDR2 SQIVND (reference sequence). The CDR3 is 15 amino acids. CDR3 loop: CASSSDRERTDTQYF. DNA for the CDR3: TGTGCCAGTAGTTCCGACAGGGAGCGCACAGATACGCAGTATTTT. Full variable domain (outside the CDR3, taken from reference TRBV19 and TRBJ2-3): DGGITQSPKYLFRKEGQNVTLSCEQNLNHDAMYWYRQDPGQGLRLIYYSQIVNDFQKGDIAEGYSVSREKKESFPLTVTSAQKNPTAFYLCASSSDRERTDTQYFGPGTRLTVL.

V usage is TRBV14 and J usage is TRBJ1-3; TRBD1 matches 8 bases. The CDR3 length is 15 residues. The germline V gene has CDR1 SGHDN and CDR2 FVKESK. Trimming at V came to 3 bases and at J to 6 bases, leaving 7 bases not matched to a gene. In DNA, the CDR3 is TGTGCCAGCAGCCACGGCGGGACAGGACCAAACACCATATATTTT. It yields the protein CASSHGGTGPNTIYF.

This clone came up once. V is TRBV5-1 and J is TRBJ2-7, with TRBD1 as a possible D gene (5 bases). Germline values: CDR1 SGHRS, CDR2 YFSETQ. The CDR3 is 14 residues long. The germline V and J ends were trimmed by 4 bases and 3 bases, with 14 bases remaining between them. This CDR3 reads CASSNTGGGYEQYF. The CDR3 DNA reads as TGCGCCAGCAGCAATACAGGCGGTGGCTACGAGCAGTACTTC.

J is TRBJ1-3 and V is TRBV6-5; D ambiguous. The length of the CDR3 is 14 residues. CDR1 is MNHEY, CDR2 SVGAGI, per germline. V dropped 7 bases and J dropped 3 bases, with 13 bases sitting between them. The CDR3 reads CASTSTEYGNTIYF. The CDR3 DNA sequence: TGTGCCAGCACTTCGACGGAGTATGGAAACACCATATATTTT.

The rearrangement uses TRBV5-1 and TRBJ2-1; 11 nucleotides line up with TRBD2. V shed 6 bases and J 5 bases; nucleotides not matched to a gene: 7. Germline-derived CDR1 and CDR2 are SGHRS and YFSETQ. The CDR3 sequence is 15 residues long. As DNA, the CDR3 is TGCGCCAGCACCCCGACTAGCGGGATCAACAATGAGCAGTTCTTC. As protein: CASTPTSGINNEQFF. Complete variable domain (other parts from reference TRBV5-1 and TRBJ2-1): KAGVTQTPRYLIKTRGQQVTLSCSPISGHRSVSWYQQTPGQGLQFLFEYFSETQRNKGNFPGRFSGRQFSNSRSEMNVSTLELGDSALYLCASTPTSGINNEQFFGPGTRLTVL.

The chain has TRBV7-2 and TRBJ2-1; the D gene could be TRBD1 or TRBD2 (6 bases each). Trimming shortened V by 5 bases and J by 6 bases, and 20 bases separated the two germline ends. This CDR3 has 16 residues. Germline lookup yields CDR1 SGHTA and CDR2 FQGNSA. For the CDR3, the DNA is TGTGCCAGCAGCCCGAACGGAGACAGGAGGGGCAATGAGCAGTTCTTC. Its translation is CASSPNGDRRGNEQFF.

This clone has a handful of counts. The sample holds other DNA sequences that translate to the same CDR3. The J gene is TRBJ1-6, the V gene TRBV25-1; D remains unclear. The CDR3 has 12 residues. V lost 4 bases to trimming and J lost 7 bases, with 5 bases between them. CDR1 MGHDK and CDR2 SYGVNS come from the germline V gene. The CDR3 DNA sequence: TGTGCCAGCAGTGGGTTAAATTCACCCCTCCACTTT. Encoded protein: CASSGLNSPLHF.

This rearrangement joins TRBV6-1 to TRBJ1-2; D unresolved. The ends were cut back, 1 base at V and 8 bases at J, with 8 bases in the middle. The germline CDR1 and CDR2 sequences are MNHNS and SASEGT. This CDR3 contains 12 residues. CDR3 nucleotides: TGTGCCAGCAGTGAAGATGGGCGAGGCTACACCTTC. The encoded protein is CASSEDGRGYTF.

The V gene is TRBV6-1, the J gene TRBJ2-6, with D maybe TRBD2 (5 bases). Germline CDR1 and CDR2: MNHNS and SASEGT. V lost 1 base and J lost 10, with 8 bases in between. This CDR3 spans 13 amino acids. The CDR3, as DNA: TGTGCCAGCAGTGAAGTATCGGGGAACGTCCTGACTTTC. Its protein is CASSEVSGNVLTF.